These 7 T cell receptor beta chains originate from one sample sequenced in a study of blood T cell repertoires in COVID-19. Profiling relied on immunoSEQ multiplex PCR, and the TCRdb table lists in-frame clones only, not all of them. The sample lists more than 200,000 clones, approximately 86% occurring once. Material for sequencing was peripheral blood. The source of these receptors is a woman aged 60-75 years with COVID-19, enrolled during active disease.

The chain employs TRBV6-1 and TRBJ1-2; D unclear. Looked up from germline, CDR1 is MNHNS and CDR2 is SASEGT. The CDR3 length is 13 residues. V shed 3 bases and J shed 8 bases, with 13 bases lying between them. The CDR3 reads CASSDRRLWGYTF. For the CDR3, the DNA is TGTGCCAGCAGTGACAGGCGTCTATGGGGCTACACCTTC.

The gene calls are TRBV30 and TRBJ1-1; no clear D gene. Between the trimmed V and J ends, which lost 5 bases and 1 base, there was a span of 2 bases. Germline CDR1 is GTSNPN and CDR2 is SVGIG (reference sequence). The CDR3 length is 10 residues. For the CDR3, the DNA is TGTGCCTGGCAGAACACTGAAGCTTTCTTT. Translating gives CAWQNTEAFF.

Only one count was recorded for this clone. Written as DNA, the CDR3 is TGTGCCAGCAGCTTCGACGTTCGGTTGGGCCTCTCTAGCACAGATACGCAGTATTTT. Protein product: CASSFDVRLGLSSTDTQYF. This chain connects TRBV5-5 to TRBJ2-3; no clear D gene. V gave up 2 bases and J gave up 0 bases, with 22 bases separating them. The CDR3 totals 19 residues. The germline gives CDR1 SGHKS, CDR2 YYEKEE (reference sequence).

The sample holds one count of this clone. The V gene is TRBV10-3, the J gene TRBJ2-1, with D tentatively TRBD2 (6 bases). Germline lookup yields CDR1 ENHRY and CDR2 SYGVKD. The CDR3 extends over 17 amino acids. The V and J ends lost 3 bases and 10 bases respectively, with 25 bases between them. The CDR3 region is CAISEGRTPGGAGEQFF. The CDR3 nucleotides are TGTGCCATCAGTGAAGGAAGGACCCCTGGGGGTGCGGGGGAGCAGTTCTTC.

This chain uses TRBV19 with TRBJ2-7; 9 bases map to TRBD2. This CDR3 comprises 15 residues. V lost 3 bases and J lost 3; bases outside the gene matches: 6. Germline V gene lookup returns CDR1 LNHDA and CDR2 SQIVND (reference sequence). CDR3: CASSITGTSNYEQYF. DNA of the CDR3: TGTGCCAGTAGTATCACCGGGACTAGCAACTACGAGCAGTACTTC.

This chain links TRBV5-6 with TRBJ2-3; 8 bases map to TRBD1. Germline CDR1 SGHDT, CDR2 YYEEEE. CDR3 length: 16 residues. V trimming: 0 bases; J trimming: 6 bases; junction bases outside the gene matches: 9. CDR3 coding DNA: TGTGCCAGCAGCTTGGGCCGGTACAGGGGGTGGGATACGCAGTATTTT. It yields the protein CASSLGRYRGWDTQYF.

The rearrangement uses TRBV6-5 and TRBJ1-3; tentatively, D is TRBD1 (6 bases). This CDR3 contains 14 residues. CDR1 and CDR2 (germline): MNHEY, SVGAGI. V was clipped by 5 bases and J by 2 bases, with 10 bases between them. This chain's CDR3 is CASSQTGPGNTIYF. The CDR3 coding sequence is TGTGCCAGCAGTCAAACAGGGCCTGGAAACACCATATATTTT.